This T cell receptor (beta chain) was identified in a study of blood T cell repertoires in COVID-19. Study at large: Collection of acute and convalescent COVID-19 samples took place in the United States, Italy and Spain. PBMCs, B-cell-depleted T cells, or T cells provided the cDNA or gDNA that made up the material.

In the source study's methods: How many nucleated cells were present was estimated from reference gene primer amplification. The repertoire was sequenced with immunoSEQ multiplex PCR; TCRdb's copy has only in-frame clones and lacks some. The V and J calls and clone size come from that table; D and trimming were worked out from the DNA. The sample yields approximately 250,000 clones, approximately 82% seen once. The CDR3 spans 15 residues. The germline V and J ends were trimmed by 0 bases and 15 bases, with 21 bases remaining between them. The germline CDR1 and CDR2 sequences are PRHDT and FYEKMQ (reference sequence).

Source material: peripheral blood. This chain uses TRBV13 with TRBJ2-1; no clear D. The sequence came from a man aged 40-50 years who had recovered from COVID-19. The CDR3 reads CASSLGFDQRASLFF. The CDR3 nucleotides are TGTGCCAGCAGCTTAGGCTTCGACCAGCGCGCGAGTCTGTTCTTC.